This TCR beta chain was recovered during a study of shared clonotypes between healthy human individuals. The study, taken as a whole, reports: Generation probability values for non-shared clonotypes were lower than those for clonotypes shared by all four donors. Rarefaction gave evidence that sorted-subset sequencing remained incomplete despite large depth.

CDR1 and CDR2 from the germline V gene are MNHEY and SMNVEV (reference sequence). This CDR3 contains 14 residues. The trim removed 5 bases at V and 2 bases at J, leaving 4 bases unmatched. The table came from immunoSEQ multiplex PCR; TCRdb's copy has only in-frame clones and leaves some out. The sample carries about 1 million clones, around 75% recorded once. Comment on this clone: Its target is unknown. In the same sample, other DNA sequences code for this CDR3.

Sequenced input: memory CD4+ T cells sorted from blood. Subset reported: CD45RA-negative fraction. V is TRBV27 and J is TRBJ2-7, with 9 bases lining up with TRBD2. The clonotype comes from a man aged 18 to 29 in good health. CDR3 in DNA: TGTGCCAGCAGTGTACTAGCGGGCCCCTACGAGCAGTACTTC. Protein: CASSVLAGPYEQYF.